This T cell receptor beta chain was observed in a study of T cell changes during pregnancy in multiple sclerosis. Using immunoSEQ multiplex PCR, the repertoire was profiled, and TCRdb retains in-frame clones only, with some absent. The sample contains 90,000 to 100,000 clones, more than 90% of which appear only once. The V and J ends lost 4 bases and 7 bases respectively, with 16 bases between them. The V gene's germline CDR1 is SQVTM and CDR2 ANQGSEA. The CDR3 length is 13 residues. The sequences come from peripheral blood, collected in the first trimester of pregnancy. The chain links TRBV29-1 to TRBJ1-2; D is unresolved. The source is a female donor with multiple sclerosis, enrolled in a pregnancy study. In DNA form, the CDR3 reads TGCAGCGTTGTAATCCCCGGGATTGTTGGCTACACCTTC. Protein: CSVVIPGIVGYTF.